Listed below are T cell receptor beta chains from one sample, sequenced in a study of blood T cell repertoires in COVID-19. Only in-frame clones appear in the TCRdb table, and some are missing; sequencing was by immunoSEQ multiplex PCR. The profile shows fewer than 300,000 clones, more than 80% of them singletons. The specimen was PBMCs or T cells enriched from blood (not recorded which). The receptors shown here come from a woman in her twenties or thirties who had recovered from COVID-19. Each CDR3 is given with its conserved first and last residue. The order of the fields is clone size, J gene, D gene, V gene, CDR3 DNA, CDR3 protein. The D gene is left open where the match is weak. The size of a clone is reported for some rows only, either as once, few or many, or as a class for expanded clones.

abundance: once; j_gene: TRBJ2-1; d_gene: TRBD2; v_gene: TRBV9; CDR3nt: TGTGCCAGCAGCGAAGGCCCGGCACTAGCGGCCTACAATGAGCAGTTCTTC; CDR3aa: CASSEGPALAAYNEQFF
abundance: once; j_gene: TRBJ1-1; d_gene: .; v_gene: TRBV10-3; CDR3nt: TGTGCCATCAGTGAGCCGAAGGAGGGCACTGAAGCTTTCTTT; CDR3aa: CAISEPKEGTEAFF
abundance: .; j_gene: TRBJ2-3; d_gene: TRBD1; v_gene: TRBV27; CDR3nt: TGTGCCAGCAGGGGGACAGGGCGGGATACGCAGTATTTT; CDR3aa: CASRGTGRDTQYF
abundance: .; j_gene: TRBJ1-5; d_gene: .; v_gene: TRBV19; CDR3nt: TGTGCCAGTAGTCCCCGGGAATCAGCCCAGCATTTT; CDR3aa: CASSPRESAQHF
abundance: .; j_gene: TRBJ2-7; d_gene: TRBD2; v_gene: TRBV19; CDR3nt: TGTGCCAGTAGTATACGGCCTAGCGGACTAGTCTACGAGCAGTACTTC; CDR3aa: CASSIRPSGLVYEQYF
abundance: once; j_gene: TRBJ2-3; d_gene: .; v_gene: TRBV18; CDR3nt: TGTGCCAGCTCACCGTCTGTCGGGTTGTCAGATACGCAGTATTTT; CDR3aa: CASSPSVGLSDTQYF
abundance: .; j_gene: TRBJ1-6; d_gene: .; v_gene: TRBV6-5; CDR3nt: TGTGCCAGCAGTTACGGGGATATGGGGGCTTCACCCCTCCACTTT; CDR3aa: CASSYGDMGASPLHF
abundance: .; j_gene: TRBJ2-7; d_gene: .; v_gene: TRBV12-3/TRBV12-4; CDR3nt: TGTGCCAGCCGTCGGACAGTCTCCTACGAGCAGTACTTC; CDR3aa: CASRRTVSYEQYF
abundance: .; j_gene: TRBJ1-5; d_gene: TRBD1; v_gene: TRBV7-8; CDR3nt: TGTGCCAGCACCTCACAGGGGGTTCAGCCCCAGCATTTT; CDR3aa: CASTSQGVQPQHF
abundance: .; j_gene: TRBJ1-2; d_gene: TRBD1; v_gene: TRBV29-1; CDR3nt: TGCAGCGTTGAAGTTATGGAGGGGGCGGGATTTTATGGCTACACCTTC; CDR3aa: CSVEVMEGAGFYGYTF
abundance: few; j_gene: TRBJ1-1; d_gene: TRBD1; v_gene: TRBV19; CDR3nt: TGTGCCAGTACCGTGAAAGGGGGCGGGATCACTGAAGCTTTCTTT; CDR3aa: CASTVKGGGITEAFF
abundance: .; j_gene: TRBJ2-7; d_gene: .; v_gene: TRBV6-5; CDR3nt: TGTGCCAGCAGGGGGAGTGAGCAGCACTTC; CDR3aa: CASRGSEQHF
abundance: .; j_gene: TRBJ2-5; d_gene: .; v_gene: TRBV19; CDR3nt: TGTGCCAGTAGTATAAGGACAGAGTCGGAGACCCAGTACTTC; CDR3aa: CASSIRTESETQYF
abundance: .; j_gene: TRBJ2-1; d_gene: .; v_gene: TRBV5-1; CDR3nt: TGCGCCAGCAGCTTGGAACAGGATAGGGATGAGCAGTTCTTC; CDR3aa: CASSLEQDRDEQFF
abundance: .; j_gene: TRBJ2-1; d_gene: .; v_gene: TRBV29-1; CDR3nt: TGCAGCGTTGGTGGCGGGATAAGGGATGAGCAGTTCTTC; CDR3aa: CSVGGGIRDEQFF
abundance: .; j_gene: TRBJ2-7; d_gene: TRBD1; v_gene: TRBV5-1; CDR3nt: TGCGCCAGCAGCCCCCAGGGGGCAGGAAACTCCTACGAGCAGTACTTC; CDR3aa: CASSPQGAGNSYEQYF
abundance: .; j_gene: TRBJ2-1; d_gene: TRBD2; v_gene: TRBV30; CDR3nt: TGTGCCTGGACCACTAGCGGGAGGGCCCCAGGAGACAATGAGCAGTTCTTC; CDR3aa: CAWTTSGRAPGDNEQFF
abundance: once; j_gene: TRBJ2-6; d_gene: .; v_gene: TRBV7-6; CDR3nt: TGTGCCAGCAGCCGCATCCCCCGGGACTCTGGGGCCAACGTCCTGACTTTC; CDR3aa: CASSRIPRDSGANVLTF
abundance: .; j_gene: TRBJ1-6; d_gene: .; v_gene: TRBV6-5; CDR3nt: TGTGCCAGCAGGTGGGGACAAAGAGGTTCACCCCTCCACTTT; CDR3aa: CASRWGQRGSPLHF
abundance: .; j_gene: TRBJ2-7; d_gene: .; v_gene: TRBV29-1; CDR3nt: TGCAGCGTTGAAGATTCCGGCAGGGGGGACGAGCAGTACTTC; CDR3aa: CSVEDSGRGDEQYF
abundance: .; j_gene: TRBJ2-5; d_gene: .; v_gene: TRBV5-1; CDR3nt: TGCGCCAGCAGCCTATATGGTCAAGAGACCCAGTACTTC; CDR3aa: CASSLYGQETQYF
abundance: .; j_gene: TRBJ2-7; d_gene: TRBD1; v_gene: TRBV28; CDR3nt: TGTGCCAGCAGTTTATGGGGACAGGGGGCTATAGCGGGAGCGGACGAGCAGTACTTC; CDR3aa: CASSLWGQGAIAGADEQYF
abundance: .; j_gene: TRBJ2-3; d_gene: TRBD2; v_gene: TRBV27; CDR3nt: TGTGCCAGCAGTTTATGGGCTAGCGGGAGCACAGATACGCAGTATTTT; CDR3aa: CASSLWASGSTDTQYF
abundance: .; j_gene: TRBJ2-1; d_gene: TRBD1; v_gene: TRBV7-2; CDR3nt: TGTGCCAGCAGCTTAGGGGACAGTATCTACAATGAGCAGTTCTTC; CDR3aa: CASSLGDSIYNEQFF
abundance: .; j_gene: TRBJ2-7; d_gene: TRBD2; v_gene: TRBV19; CDR3nt: TGTGCCAGTAGTAATGTGGGAGGGTTGTCCTACGAGCAGTACTTC; CDR3aa: CASSNVGGLSYEQYF
abundance: .; j_gene: TRBJ2-3; d_gene: TRBD1; v_gene: TRBV5-4; CDR3nt: TGTGCCAGCAGCTTACAGGGGGTCCAAGATACGCAGTATTTT; CDR3aa: CASSLQGVQDTQYF
abundance: .; j_gene: TRBJ2-2; d_gene: .; v_gene: TRBV19; CDR3nt: TGTGCCAGTAGTATAGGGCAGGGGAACACCGGGGAGCTGTTTTTT; CDR3aa: CASSIGQGNTGELFF
abundance: .; j_gene: TRBJ2-7; d_gene: TRBD2; v_gene: TRBV2; CDR3nt: TGTGCCAGCAGTGCCGGGACTAGCGCCCCTCGGTACTTC; CDR3aa: CASSAGTSAPRYF
abundance: once; j_gene: TRBJ1-6; d_gene: TRBD1; v_gene: TRBV19; CDR3nt: TGTGCCAGTAGTACCCGATTGACAGGGGGCGCAAATTCACCCCTCCACTTT; CDR3aa: CASSTRLTGGANSPLHF
abundance: few; j_gene: TRBJ1-1; d_gene: TRBD1; v_gene: TRBV4-2; CDR3nt: TGTGCCAGCAGCCAGGGACAGGAAGGGGGAACTGAAGCTTTCTTT; CDR3aa: CASSQGQEGGTEAFF
abundance: once; j_gene: TRBJ1-5; d_gene: .; v_gene: TRBV27; CDR3nt: TGTGCCAGCAGTTTCGGCAATCAGCCCCAGCATTTT; CDR3aa: CASSFGNQPQHF
abundance: .; j_gene: TRBJ2-5; d_gene: TRBD2; v_gene: TRBV6-2/TRBV6-3; CDR3nt: TGTGCCAGCAGTTCTAGACTAGCGGGACGGGAGACCCAGTACTTC; CDR3aa: CASSSRLAGRETQYF
abundance: .; j_gene: TRBJ2-1; d_gene: .; v_gene: TRBV9; CDR3nt: TGTGCCAGCAGCCCCCGATTTACGGGTGAGCAGTTCTTC; CDR3aa: CASSPRFTGEQFF
abundance: .; j_gene: TRBJ1-1; d_gene: .; v_gene: TRBV19; CDR3nt: TGTGCCAGTAGCGCGGGACCGATGAACACTGAAGCTTTCTTT; CDR3aa: CASSAGPMNTEAFF
abundance: .; j_gene: TRBJ1-6; d_gene: TRBD1; v_gene: TRBV6-4; CDR3nt: TGTGCCAGCAGTGTGGGGGACAGCAAAAATTCACCCCTCCACTTT; CDR3aa: CASSVGDSKNSPLHF
abundance: .; j_gene: TRBJ2-7; d_gene: TRBD2; v_gene: TRBV7-2; CDR3nt: TGTGCCAGCAGCTTATCTAGCGGGTCCTCCTACGAGCAGTACTTC; CDR3aa: CASSLSSGSSYEQYF
abundance: .; j_gene: TRBJ2-1; d_gene: .; v_gene: TRBV6-5; CDR3nt: TGTGCCAGCAGTTACTCGGTGGCCACCAATGAGCAGTTCTTC; CDR3aa: CASSYSVATNEQFF
abundance: .; j_gene: TRBJ2-3; d_gene: TRBD2; v_gene: TRBV19; CDR3nt: TGTGCCAGTAGTGCCGGACTAGCGGGAGATACGCAGTATTTT; CDR3aa: CASSAGLAGDTQYF
abundance: .; j_gene: TRBJ2-7; d_gene: .; v_gene: TRBV11-3; CDR3nt: TGTGCCAGCAGCCCAGGACTCCTTGGCGAGCAGTACTTC; CDR3aa: CASSPGLLGEQYF
abundance: .; j_gene: TRBJ1-5; d_gene: TRBD1; v_gene: TRBV15; CDR3nt: TGTGCCACCAGCAGACTCAGACAGGGGGCGGGTCAGCCCCAGCATTTT; CDR3aa: CATSRLRQGAGQPQHF
abundance: .; j_gene: TRBJ1-6; d_gene: TRBD1; v_gene: TRBV30; CDR3nt: TGTGCCTCACGACAGGGGTGGTCACCCCTCCACTTT; CDR3aa: CASRQGWSPLHF